The 26 T cell receptor beta chains in this list originate from one sample, sequenced in a study of T cell responses to AZD1222 COVID-19 vaccine. TCRdb's table, derived via immunoSEQ multiplex PCR, lists solely in-frame clones and lacks some. The table lists about 130,000 clones, 75% to 90% of them singletons. Sequencing was performed on peripheral blood, taken on day 0 of AZD1222 vaccination. The source is an adult in good health.

This clone came up a few times. The chain employs TRBV29-1 and TRBJ1-5; D unclear. V was pared by 7 bases and J by 0 bases, with 22 bases between. This CDR3 comprises 17 residues. Germline CDR1 and CDR2: SQVTM and ANQGSEA. The CDR3 region is CSAFGCLPGYSNQPQHF. For the CDR3, the DNA is TGCAGCGCTTTCGGGTGTCTCCCCGGCTATAGCAATCAGCCCCAGCATTTT.

The chain combines TRBV5-1 with TRBJ2-5, with D uncertain. The germline V and J ends were trimmed by 3 bases and 5 bases, with 5 bases remaining between them. Germline assignment: CDR1 SGHRS and CDR2 YFSETQ. The CDR3 loop spans 11 amino acids. CDR3 residues: CASSSLETQYF. The CDR3 DNA is TGCGCCAGCAGCTCCCTGGAGACCCAGTACTTC. The variable domain in full, with the rest retrieved from reference TRBV5-1 and TRBJ2-5, is KAGVTQTPRYLIKTRGQQVTLSCSPISGHRSVSWYQQTPGQGLQFLFEYFSETQRNKGNFPGRFSGRQFSNSRSEMNVSTLELGDSALYLCASSSLETQYFGPGTRLLVL.

V gene TRBV5-1 combines with J gene TRBJ1-4; perhaps TRBD1 as D (5 bases). The V end lost 1 base, the J end lost 0 bases, and 10 bases lay between the germline ends. Germline loops: CDR1 SGHRS, CDR2 YFSETQ. The length of the CDR3 is 16 residues. As DNA, the CDR3 is TGCGCCAGCAGCTTGCCGGTAGGGGCAACTAATGAAAAACTGTTTTTT. Its translation is CASSLPVGATNEKLFF.

The chain uses TRBV20-1 and TRBJ1-2; no clear D gene. CDR3 length equals 11 residues. V lost 3 bases and J 3 bases, leaving 5 bases between the germline ends. The V gene's germline CDR1 is DFQATT and CDR2 SNEGSKA (reference sequence). The CDR3 nucleotides read TGCAGTGCTAGGCTAGACTATGGCTACACCTTC. This gives the protein CSARLDYGYTF.

This clone appeared a single time. J is TRBJ2-1 and V is TRBV20-1, with 8 bases lining up with TRBD2. This CDR3 is 17 amino acids long. Germline-derived CDR1 and CDR2 are DFQATT and SNEGSKA (reference sequence). J gave up 4 bases and V 3 bases, and 14 bases lay outside the gene matches. CDR3 in amino acids: CSASPPTATSAYNEQFF. The CDR3 DNA reads TGCAGTGCTAGTCCCCCCACGGCGACTAGCGCGTACAATGAGCAGTTCTTC.

The V call is TRBV6-5, the J call TRBJ1-1, with no clear D. CDR1 and CDR2 (germline): MNHEY, SVGAGI. CDR3 length equals 14 residues. V gave up 8 bases and J gave up 1 base, with 14 bases separating them. DNA of the CDR3: TGTGCCAGCTGGGAACCCAACAGGAACACTGAAGCTTTCTTT. This gives the protein CASWEPNRNTEAFF.

V usage is TRBV7-6 and J usage is TRBJ2-3; no firm D call. The CDR3 runs to 15 residues. The ends were cut back, 1 base at V and 1 base at J, with 9 bases in the middle. Germline V gives CDR1 SGHVS, CDR2 FNYEAQ. CDR3: CASSLGVSGTDTQYF. The CDR3 DNA reads TGTGCCAGCAGCTTAGGGGTCTCCGGCACAGATACGCAGTATTTT.

The chain recombines TRBV7-9 with TRBJ1-1; D gene uncertain. This CDR3 comprises 11 residues. Between the trimmed V and J ends, which lost 0 bases and 7 bases, there was a span of 3 bases. The germline V gene has CDR1 SEHNR and CDR2 FQNEAQ (reference sequence). The CDR3 DNA follows: TGTGCCAGCAGCTTAGCGGGTGAAGCTTTCTTT. It encodes CASSLAGEAFF.

The chain carries TRBV27 and TRBJ2-3, with D perhaps matching TRBD2 (6 bases). Trimming removed 4 bases at V and 4 bases at J, with 15 bases between. The CDR3 is made up of 15 amino acids. Germline CDR1 reads MNHEY; CDR2 reads SMNVEV (reference sequence). The CDR3 coding sequence is TGTGCCAGCAGTTCCTCACTAGCTTGTCCAGATACGCAGTATTTT. Amino acid sequence: CASSSSLACPDTQYF.

V is TRBV7-8 and J is TRBJ2-7; D ambiguous. V lost 5 bases and J 1 base, leaving 6 bases between the germline ends. The germline V gene encodes CDR1 SGHVS and CDR2 FQNEAQ. The CDR3 contains 12 residues. The CDR3 reads CASSPLSYEQYF. CDR3 bases: TGTGCCAGCAGCCCTCTTTCCTACGAGCAGTACTTC.

The chain joins TRBV30 to TRBJ1-5; no reliable D call. Trimming pared 3 bases from V and 3 bases from J, leaving 18 bases between. Per germline, CDR1 GTSNPN and CDR2 SVGIG (reference sequence). This CDR3 is built from 16 residues. The CDR3, as DNA: TGTGCCTGGAGCCAAATGGGCAGAACTCTCAATCAGCCCCAGCATTTT. Protein sequence: CAWSQMGRTLNQPQHF.

This chain joins TRBV7-2 and TRBJ1-2; TRBD1 is a possible D gene (5 bases). Germline loops: CDR1 SGHTA, CDR2 FQGNSA. V lost 1 base and J 8 bases, leaving 20 bases between the germline ends. The CDR3 runs to 16 residues. CDR3 sequence (DNA): TGTGCCAGCAGCTTAGGGGGCCCCCAAGAGGGCCGAGGCTACACCTTC. Translation: CASSLGGPQEGRGYTF.

The genes are TRBV29-1 and TRBJ2-7; 10 bases match TRBD2. J gave up 5 bases and V 5 bases, and 9 bases lay outside the gene matches. The length of the CDR3 is 14 residues. CDR1 and CDR2 (germline): SQVTM, ANQGSEA. The CDR3 protein is CSVQGSGGRHEQYF. In DNA form, the CDR3 reads TGCAGCGTTCAGGGTAGCGGGGGGAGGCACGAGCAGTACTTC.

The chain is built from TRBV6-2 or TRBV6-3 and TRBJ2-6; D is perhaps TRBD2 (6 bases). This CDR3 region has 20 residues. Germline V lookup: CDR1 MNHEY, CDR2 SVGEGT. Trimming pared 8 bases from V and 0 bases from J, leaving 26 bases between. The CDR3 coding sequence is TGTGCCAGCTGCCCAGACGCGGGGTCTAAGTTTTACTCTGGGGCCAACGTCCTGACTTTC. Amino acid sequence: CASCPDAGSKFYSGANVLTF.

The V and J genes are TRBV24-1 and TRBJ1-5; D gene unclear. Trimming pared 3 bases from V and 0 bases from J, leaving 2 bases between. From germline, CDR1 is KGHDR and CDR2 SFDVKD. The CDR3 consists of 13 residues. CDR3 DNA sequence: TGTGCCACCAGTGATCGTAGCAATCAGCCCCAGCATTTT. Translating gives CATSDRSNQPQHF.

The chain couples TRBV4-3 to TRBJ2-2; unclear D gene. CDR1 and CDR2 from the germline V gene are LGHNA and YSLEER. V lost 0 bases, J lost 0 bases, and 14 bases lay in between. The CDR3 contains 18 residues. CDR3 amino acids: CASSQEPHRETNTGELFF. In DNA, the CDR3 is TGCGCCAGCAGCCAAGAGCCCCACCGAGAAACGAACACCGGGGAGCTGTTTTTT.

This clone was seen just once. This chain connects TRBV4-2 to TRBJ1-2; 9 bases are a match to TRBD1. This CDR3 has 16 amino acids. CDR1 and CDR2 (germline): LGHNA, YNFKEQ. V lost 0 bases, J lost 3 bases, and 5 bases stayed unmatched. The CDR3 sequence is CASSQDGRTGDYGYTF. The CDR3 DNA reads TGTGCCAGCAGCCAAGATGGGCGGACAGGGGACTATGGCTACACCTTC.

Written as DNA, the CDR3 is TGTGCCAGTAGTATACAATTTGGACAGCCCCAGCATTTT. Residues: CASSIQFGQPQHF. The chain joins TRBV19 to TRBJ1-5; no firm D call. Trimming cost V 2 bases and J 7 bases, with 9 bases left between them. Per germline, CDR1 LNHDA and CDR2 SQIVND (reference sequence). The CDR3 contains 13 residues.

The rearrangement joins TRBV19 to TRBJ1-2, with 10 bases aligning to TRBD1. After removal of 4 bases from V and 9 bases from J, the junction contained 11 bases not matched to a gene. From germline, CDR1 is LNHDA and CDR2 SQIVND (reference sequence). This CDR3 comprises 15 residues. CDR3 region: CASSRRQGASLRYTF. CDR3 bases: TGTGCCAGTAGTAGAAGACAGGGGGCGAGTCTGCGCTACACCTTC.

The J gene is TRBJ1-4, the V gene TRBV12-3 or TRBV12-4; D is undetermined. This CDR3 is 13 amino acids long. V lost 1 base and J lost 10, with 10 bases in between. The CDR3 loop reads CASSLGFLGKLFF. In nucleotides, the CDR3 is TGTGCCAGCAGTTTAGGCTTCCTAGGAAAACTGTTTTTT.

J is TRBJ1-5 and V is TRBV5-6; TRBD1 is a possible D gene (5 bases). CDR3 size: 14 residues. Trimming removed 0 bases at V and 7 bases at J, with 11 bases between. Germline CDR1 is SGHDT and CDR2 is YYEEEE. The CDR3 here is CASSLGRGLQPQHF. CDR3 nucleotides: TGTGCCAGCAGCTTGGGGAGGGGCCTCCAGCCCCAGCATTTT.

The chain links TRBV10-3 to TRBJ1-1, with D possibly TRBD1 on 5 matching bases. Looked up from germline, CDR1 is ENHRY and CDR2 is SYGVKD. Trimming removed 10 bases from V and 1 base from J, with 7 bases in between. This CDR3 contains 11 residues. The CDR3 is CATQGNTEAFF. CDR3 nucleotides: TGTGCCACCCAGGGGAACACTGAAGCTTTCTTT.

CDR3 loop: CASSLRRGDTIYF. In nucleotides, the CDR3 is TGTGCCAGCAGCTTACGCAGGGGGGACACCATATATTTT. The chain recombines TRBV11-2 with TRBJ1-3; 7 bases match TRBD1. Germline V gene lookup returns CDR1 SGHAT and CDR2 FQNNGV. The V and J ends lost 2 bases and 8 bases, in that order; junction bases with no gene match: 3. The CDR3 has 13 residues.

In its sample, this clone was seen a few times. The V gene is TRBV5-1, the J gene TRBJ2-5; D is ambiguous. Per germline, CDR1 SGHRS and CDR2 YFSETQ. The CDR3 extends over 16 amino acids. The V end lost 4 bases, the J end lost 0 bases, and 16 bases lay between the germline ends. The chain's CDR3 is CASSTSSDQYQETQYF. In DNA, the CDR3 is TGCGCCAGCAGCACCTCTTCGGACCAGTACCAAGAGACCCAGTACTTC.

The chain links TRBV4-1 to TRBJ2-5; D gene ambiguous. Trimming stripped 5 bases from V and 5 bases from J, with 12 bases between. CDR3 length: 13 residues. Germline V CDR1 and CDR2: MGHRA, YSYEKL. The CDR3 DNA reads as TGCGCCAGCAGCGGCGCGAGCGACGAGACCCAGTACTTC. Translated, it gives CASSGASDETQYF.

This sequence joins TRBV3-1 (or the pseudogene TRBV3-2) and TRBJ2-3, with TRBD2 matching over 7 bases. The germline CDR1 and CDR2 sequences are LGHDT and YNNKEL (reference sequence). The J segment lost 2 bases and the V segment lost 0 bases, leaving 5 bases of the junction unmatched. This CDR3 is built from 16 residues. The DNA for the CDR3 is TGTGCCAGCAGCCAAGAACCAGCGGGGTCCACAGATACGCAGTATTTT. Its protein product is CASSQEPAGSTDTQYF.